This is a list of T cell receptor beta chains from one sample in a study of blood T cell repertoires in COVID-19. Generated by immunoSEQ multiplex PCR, the TCRdb table keeps only in-frame clones and is missing some. This table has about 64,000 clones, roughly 82% appearing once. The specimen was peripheral blood. These receptors originate from a woman aged 60-75 years with acute or convalescent COVID-19. CDR3s include the opening cysteine and the closing phenylalanine or tryptophan. A D gene is named only where the DNA matches it firmly. The size of a clone is reported for some rows only, either as once, few or many, or as a class for expanded clones.

D	size	J	V	DNA	CDR3
TRBD2	-	TRBJ2-3	TRBV11-3	TGTGCCAGCAGCCCCGGGACGGGGGGGTCAGATACGCAGTATTTT	CASSPGTGGSDTQYF
TRBD2	-	TRBJ2-7	TRBV5-4	TGTGCCAGCAGCGAGGGACTAGCGGACTCCTACGAGCAGTACTTC	CASSEGLADSYEQYF
-	-	TRBJ2-3	TRBV24-1	TGTGCCACCAGTGACCGGGACTGGGACACAGATACGCAGTATTTT	CATSDRDWDTDTQYF
TRBD2	-	TRBJ2-7	TRBV5-1	TGCGCCAGCAGCCCCCAGGGTAGCGGGGCCTCCTACGAGCAGTACTTC	CASSPQGSGASYEQYF
-	-	TRBJ2-7	TRBV7-3	TGTGCCAGCAGCCGCGGGGAGGCTTACGAGCAGTACTTC	CASSRGEAYEQYF
-	-	TRBJ2-1	TRBV19	TGTGCCAGTAGTACTGGCGGATACAATGAGCAGTTCTTC	CASSTGGYNEQFF
-	-	TRBJ1-4	TRBV6-5	TGTGCCAGCAAAACAACAGCAACTAATGAAAAACTGTTTTTT	CASKTTATNEKLFF
TRBD1	-	TRBJ1-2	TRBV15	TGTGCCACCAGCAGAGATCAACCAGGGCAGGGGGGTAACTATGGCTACACCTTC	CATSRDQPGQGGNYGYTF
-	once	TRBJ1-1	TRBV5-1	TGCGCCAGCAGCTTGGGCCAGTCGAACACTGAAGCTTTCTTT	CASSLGQSNTEAFF
TRBD1	-	TRBJ1-2	TRBV5-4	TGTGCCAGCAGCTTGACAGGGGCCTATGGCTACACCTTC	CASSLTGAYGYTF
-	-	TRBJ1-2	TRBV7-2	TGTGCCAGCAGCTTGAAGACGGGGAACTATGGCTACACCTTC	CASSLKTGNYGYTF
-	-	TRBJ2-1	TRBV27	TGTGCCAGCAGTTTACAGGGCTTTTCCTACAATGAGCAGTTCTTC	CASSLQGFSYNEQFF
-	once	TRBJ1-1	TRBV10-2	TGCGCCAGCAGTGAAATTACCCAGGGCACTGAAGCTTTCTTT	CASSEITQGTEAFF
TRBD1	few	TRBJ1-2	TRBV19	TGTGCCAGTACCCGACAGGGGAACTATGGCTACACCTTC	CASTRQGNYGYTF
-	medium-sized	TRBJ2-7	TRBV10-1	TGCGCCAGCAGTGAGTCGGGGGACGGGGGCGAGCAGTACTTC	CASSESGDGGEQYF
-	-	TRBJ2-2	TRBV9	TGTGCCAGCAGCGTAGGCGGGGGCCGGAACACCGGGGAGCTGTTTTTT	CASSVGGGRNTGELFF
TRBD2	-	TRBJ2-3	TRBV6-5	TGTGCCAGCAGTTATAGCGGGGGCACAGATACGCAGTATTTT	CASSYSGGTDTQYF
TRBD1	-	TRBJ1-1	TRBV5-6	TGTGCCAGCAGCTTGGCCAGGGGGCAGGGAGGAGCTTTCTTT	CASSLARGQGGAFF
-	once	TRBJ2-3	TRBV5-1	TGCGCCAGCAGCCCAAAAGGGACTTTCACAGATACGCAGTATTTT	CASSPKGTFTDTQYF
TRBD1	-	TRBJ1-1	TRBV5-1	TGCGCCAGCCGTTCGAATGACAGGGGAGAAGCTTTCTTT	CASRSNDRGEAFF
-	-	TRBJ1-3	TRBV19	TGTGCCAGTAGTACCCAGGGTGGTGGAAACACCATATATTTT	CASSTQGGGNTIYF
-	-	TRBJ2-7	TRBV4-2	TGTGCCAGCAGCCAAGTAGGGGAAGCCTACGAGCAGTACTTC	CASSQVGEAYEQYF
-	-	TRBJ1-1	TRBV4-1	TGCGCCAGCAGCCAGGACTCCAACACTGAAGCTTTCTTT	CASSQDSNTEAFF
-	-	TRBJ1-2	TRBV10-3	TGTGCCATCACATCACCGGGACTGCAAGATTATGGCTACACCTTC	CAITSPGLQDYGYTF
-	-	TRBJ1-2	TRBV12-3/TRBV12-4	TGTGCCATCGATAACAGCCATGGCTACACCTTC	CAIDNSHGYTF